This is a list of T cell receptor beta chains from one sample in a study of CD8+CD57+ T cells in acquired aplastic anemia. TCRdb recomputed calls from the reads with MiXCR, one row per CDR3 protein. The sample carries some 98,000 distinct CDR3 sequences, 55% to 75% recorded once. Sequenced sample: sorted CD4+, CD8+, or CD8+CD57+ T cells (not recorded which) from PBMCs. The receptors come from a human donor with aplastic anemia. The CDR3 runs from the conserved cysteine through the conserved F or W. The D gene is left open where the match is weak. Clone size is given for some rows only: seen once, a few or many times, or a class if the clone is expanded.

D	V	J	size	DNA	CDR3
TRBD1	TRBV5-4	TRBJ2-6	once	TGTGCCAGCAGCTCGGGACAGGGACCTTCTGGGGCCAACGTCCTGACTTTC	CASSSGQGPSGANVLTF
TRBD2	TRBV10-3	TRBJ2-7	few	TGTGCCATCAGTGCCTCAGGACTAGCGGGGCTTCCCTACGAGCAGTACTTC	CAISASGLAGLPYEQYF
TRBD2	TRBV7-2	TRBJ2-3	.	TGTGCCAGCAGCGTAGCGGGGGGATCAGATACGCAGTATTTT	CASSVAGGSDTQYF
TRBD1	TRBV24-1	TRBJ2-7	few	TGTGCCACCAGTGACCGGGACAGGGTTCCCTACGAGCAGTACTTC	CATSDRDRVPYEQYF
TRBD2	TRBV30	TRBJ2-4	.	TGTGCCTGGGCAGGACTAGCGGGGAAACTAGCCAAAAACATTCAGTACTTC	CAWAGLAGKLAKNIQYF
.	TRBV24-1	TRBJ2-3	.	TGTGCCACCAACCATCAAGGCAGCACAGATACGCAGTATTTT	CATNHQGSTDTQYF
.	TRBV20-1	TRBJ1-2	.	TGCAGTGCTAGAGATATGAGGCAGGGGCACGATGGCTACACCTTC	CSARDMRQGHDGYTF
.	TRBV6-4	TRBJ2-1	.	TGTGCCAGCAGTTACGAGACAGCAGCTAATGAGCAGTTCTTC	CASSYETAANEQFF
.	TRBV10-3	TRBJ1-1	few	TGTGCCATCAGTGGAGGGTTCGAAGCTTTCTTT	CAISGGFEAFF
.	TRBV20-1	TRBJ1-1	.	TGCAGTGCTAGAGGGTACACTGAAGCTTTCTTT	CSARGYTEAFF
.	TRBV7-9	TRBJ1-2	many	TGTGCCAGCAGCCACCCCCTGGGAATTACAGACGGCTACACCTTC	CASSHPLGITDGYTF
.	TRBV12-3/TRBV12-4	TRBJ2-7	once	TGTGCCAGCAGTTTAAAGCTAGCGCTGACCTACGAGCAGTACTTC	CASSLKLALTYEQYF
.	TRBV5-4	TRBJ2-7	.	TGTGCCACCGCTTTAGACGGAAACTCCTACGAGCAGTACTTC	CATALDGNSYEQYF
.	TRBV7-8	TRBJ2-7	few	TGTGCCAGCAGCCGTGGGACAGAGCAGTACTTC	CASSRGTEQYF
.	TRBV20-1	TRBJ2-3	.	TGCAGCCCATTAGAGCGCGGGAGCACAGATACGCAGTATTTT	CSPLERGSTDTQYF
.	TRBV7-2	TRBJ2-5	.	TGTGCCAGCAGCTTTCGGTCCAGCGCCTTCCAAGAGACCCAGTACTTC	CASSFRSSAFQETQYF
TRBD1	TRBV6-1	TRBJ2-7	many	TGTGCCAGTCACGAAAACCCCGGGACAGGGGGCAACGAGCAGTACTTC	CASHENPGTGGNEQYF